These T cell receptor beta chains were read from a single sample in a study of blood T cell repertoires in COVID-19. Repertoires were generated with immunoSEQ multiplex PCR, while TCRdb's copy carries only in-frame clones and drops some. Among more than 150,000 clones listed, about 83% were seen once. Sample: peripheral blood. The receptors stem from a woman between 65 and 79 years old with COVID-19, enrolled during active disease. The CDR3 runs from the conserved cysteine through the conserved F or W. D genes are given only for firm matches. The listing skips clone size in some rows; elsewhere it reads once, few, many or a size class.

TRBJ2-3	-	-	TRBV30	CAWKGVARDTQYF	TGTGCCTGGAAGGGAGTAGCCAGAGATACACAGTATTTT
TRBJ1-2	-	TRBD1	TRBV19	CASKTGTSNGYTF	TGTGCCAGCAAGACAGGGACTAGCAATGGCTACACCTTC
TRBJ2-7	once	-	TRBV30	CAWSQRSGPGGEQYF	TGTGCCTGGAGTCAGAGGAGCGGACCAGGAGGGGAGCAGTACTTC
TRBJ2-1	-	-	TRBV4-2	CASSQVTASSYNEQFF	TGTGCCAGCAGCCAAGTTACAGCCAGCTCCTACAATGAGCAGTTCTTC
TRBJ2-7	-	-	TRBV9	CASSVGPDSKYEQYF	TGTGCCAGCAGCGTAGGTCCTGACAGTAAATACGAGCAGTACTTC
TRBJ2-3	-	TRBD1	TRBV7-3	CASSPSGQGSDTQYF	TGTGCCAGCAGCCCGTCGGGACAGGGGTCAGATACGCAGTATTTT
TRBJ1-1	-	-	TRBV6-5	CASSFGGGVQNTEAFF	TGTGCCAGCAGTTTCGGCGGAGGGGTTCAGAACACTGAAGCTTTCTTT
TRBJ1-1	-	-	TRBV7-6	CASSLGDYDTEAFF	TGTGCCAGCAGCTTAGGAGATTATGACACTGAAGCTTTCTTT
TRBJ2-5	-	TRBD2	TRBV6-2/TRBV6-3	CASSYLGTRRETQYF	TGTGCCAGCAGTTACCTCGGGACTAGGCGGGAGACCCAGTACTTC
TRBJ2-4	-	-	TRBV30	CAWSVPGGHSIQYF	TGTGCCTGGAGTGTACCCGGGGGGCATAGCATTCAGTACTTC
TRBJ1-2	-	TRBD1	TRBV3-1/TRBV3-2	CASSQETGTGRGYTF	TGTGCCAGCAGCCAAGAAACCGGGACAGGGAGGGGCTACACCTTC
TRBJ1-4	-	-	TRBV5-6	CASSYLQGIGTNEKLFF	TGTGCCAGCAGCTACTTACAGGGTATCGGAACTAATGAAAAACTGTTTTTT
TRBJ2-1	-	TRBD2	TRBV4-1	CASSQEGLEKFF	TGCGCCAGCAGCCAAGAGGGACTAGAGAAGTTCTTC
TRBJ1-1	-	-	TRBV6-5	CASSFARGDGTEAFF	TGTGCCAGCAGTTTCGCCAGGGGCGATGGGACTGAAGCTTTCTTT
TRBJ1-6	-	-	TRBV5-1	CASSPREGSAYNSPLHF	TGCGCCAGCAGCCCCCGGGAGGGGAGCGCCTATAATTCACCCCTCCACTTT
TRBJ2-7	-	-	TRBV7-2	CASSLPQGWEQYF	TGTGCCAGCAGCTTACCACAGGGATGGGAGCAGTACTTC
TRBJ2-3	-	TRBD1	TRBV28	CASSETGFGYLTDTQYF	TGTGCCAGCAGTGAGACAGGGTTTGGGTATCTCACAGATACGCAGTATTTT
TRBJ1-1	-	-	TRBV5-1	CATSTGGGTEAFF	TGCGCCACCTCGACTGGCGGCGGCACTGAAGCTTTCTTT
TRBJ2-1	-	-	TRBV19	CASKDKGYNEQFF	TGTGCCAGTAAGGACAAGGGATACAATGAGCAGTTCTTC
TRBJ1-2	-	-	TRBV5-1	CASSLISPAASDGYTF	TGCGCCAGCAGCTTGATTAGCCCCGCGGCTTCCGATGGCTACACCTTC
TRBJ1-1	-	TRBD1	TRBV5-4	CASSLGITGQMNTEAFF	TGTGCCAGCAGCTTGGGGATAACGGGACAGATGAACACTGAAGCTTTCTTT
TRBJ2-3	once	TRBD2	TRBV2	CASSEGREGLDTQYF	TGTGCCAGCAGTGAAGGGAGGGAGGGACTCGATACGCAGTATTTT
TRBJ1-1	-	-	TRBV28	CASIPTGVVHTEAFF	TGTGCCAGCATCCCCACGGGGGTGGTGCATACTGAAGCTTTCTTT
TRBJ1-5	-	-	TRBV19	CASSAMAGEAPQHF	TGTGCCAGTTCGGCTATGGCGGGGGAAGCGCCCCAGCATTTT
TRBJ2-2	-	-	TRBV9	CASSAGLNTGELFF	TGTGCCAGCAGCGCCGGACTTAACACCGGGGAGCTGTTTTTT
TRBJ1-5	-	TRBD1	TRBV6-2/TRBV6-3	CASSFRTGGNNQPQHF	TGTGCCAGCAGTTTCCGGACAGGGGGGAATAATCAGCCCCAGCATTTT
TRBJ2-3	-	-	TRBV3-1/TRBV3-2	CASSQAHTDTQYF	TGTGCCAGCAGCCAGGCTCACACAGATACGCAGTATTTT
TRBJ1-3	-	TRBD1	TRBV6-5	CASTYDRAGNTIYF	TGTGCCAGCACCTACGACAGGGCTGGAAACACCATATATTTT